Reported below is one T cell receptor beta chain. The data were taken from a study of T cell changes during pregnancy in multiple sclerosis. Method: immunoSEQ multiplex PCR; TCRdb's copy keeps in-frame clones and lacks some. There are 55,000 to 75,000 clones in the sample; approximately 93% occur only once, and about 3% lies in the top ten. The clonotype was recovered from a female donor with multiple sclerosis, enrolled in a pregnancy study. This specimen was CD8+ T cells from peripheral blood mononuclear cells, taken in the second trimester of pregnancy.

The CDR3 bases are TGTGCCTATGGATACGACTCCAATGAGCAGTTCTTC. Its protein product is CAYGYDSNEQFF. The chain carries TRBV5-4 and TRBJ2-1, with D unclear. V was shortened by 10 bases and J by 6 bases, with 14 bases between the two germline ends. In germline, CDR1 is SGHNT, CDR2 YYREEE (reference sequence). This CDR3 is 12 amino acids long.